Listed below are T cell receptor beta chains from one sample, sequenced in a study of blood T cell repertoires in COVID-19. Some clones are missing from TCRdb's copy, which holds only in-frame ones; the method was immunoSEQ multiplex PCR. The table lists 200,000 or so clones, 85% of them singletons. The sequencing sample was made of peripheral blood. The origin of the receptors is a person aged 65-85 years with COVID-19, enrolled during active disease. The CDR3 runs from the conserved cysteine through the conserved F or W. The D gene is left open where the match is weak. Rows give clone size only sometimes, using once, few, many, or a class for an expanded clone.

TGCAGCGGGGGCCCCGGTCGGGAAAAACTGTTTTTT	CSGGPGREKLFF	TRBJ1-4	TRBV29-1	NA	once
TGTGCCAGCTCTCCCCTCGGACAGTCCCACGAGCAGTACTTC	CASSPLGQSHEQYF	TRBJ2-7	TRBV18	NA	NA
TGTGCCAGCAGTCCCCCCGGGACAGGGTTCCCCGGGGAGCTGTTTTTT	CASSPPGTGFPGELFF	TRBJ2-2	TRBV28	TRBD1	NA
TGTGCCAGCAGCCTAGCGGGGCCTTCTACGCAGTATTTT	CASSLAGPSTQYF	TRBJ2-3	TRBV5-6	TRBD2	NA
TGCGCCAGCAGCTTGGCAGGGACAGTAACTAGCACTGAAGCTTTCTTT	CASSLAGTVTSTEAFF	TRBJ1-1	TRBV5-1	TRBD1	NA
TGCAGTGCTAGTAGTGGTCAGAACAATCAGCCCCAGCATTTT	CSASSGQNNQPQHF	TRBJ1-5	TRBV20-1	NA	NA
TGTGCCAGCAGCATAGGGAATCTTAAGGGACTAGCGGGAGGGCTTAACCATGAGCAGTTCTTC	CASSIGNLKGLAGGLNHEQFF	TRBJ2-1	TRBV21-1	NA	NA
TGCAGTGCTAGTGGAAATCTCGGACTAGGGACCACAGATACGCAGTATTTT	CSASGNLGLGTTDTQYF	TRBJ2-3	TRBV20-1	TRBD2	few
TGTGCCAGTAGTATCGGACAGGGGTACAATGAGCAGTTCTTC	CASSIGQGYNEQFF	TRBJ2-1	TRBV19	TRBD1	once
TGTGCCAGTAGTGACACGTTGAATGGCTACACCTTC	CASSDTLNGYTF	TRBJ1-2	TRBV19	NA	NA
TGTGCCAGCATCGAGGGTCCGAACACTGAAGCTTTCTTT	CASIEGPNTEAFF	TRBJ1-1	TRBV7-3	NA	NA
TGTGCCAGTAGTATGCCGGGACAGGGACCCCCCGGGGAGCTGTTTTTT	CASSMPGQGPPGELFF	TRBJ2-2	TRBV19	TRBD1	NA
TGTGCCATCAGTAAACAGGGGAAGGAGTCACCCCTCCACTTT	CAISKQGKESPLHF	TRBJ1-6	TRBV10-3	TRBD1	once
TGTGCCAGTAGTGGACAGAACTATGGCTACACCTTC	CASSGQNYGYTF	TRBJ1-2	TRBV19	NA	NA
TGTGCCAGCAGCTATGGACAGACCTACGAGCAGTACTTC	CASSYGQTYEQYF	TRBJ2-7	TRBV27	NA	NA
TGTGCCAGCAGCGTATTTCCGGGACAGGGGAACAATGAGCAGTTCTTC	CASSVFPGQGNNEQFF	TRBJ2-1	TRBV9	TRBD1	once
TGCGCCAGCAGCCAAGAGGCAGGGATTACAGGGACCCAGTACTTC	CASSQEAGITGTQYF	TRBJ2-5	TRBV4-1	NA	NA
TGTGCCAGCAGCCCTCTAGCGGGAGGATCCTACGAGCAGTACTTC	CASSPLAGGSYEQYF	TRBJ2-7	TRBV7-8	TRBD2	few
TGTGCCAGCACGTTACTAGCGGGGGGGAAAGATACGCAGTATTTT	CASTLLAGGKDTQYF	TRBJ2-3	TRBV2	TRBD2	once
TGTGCCAGCAGTGAAGTAAACTATGGCTACACCTTC	CASSEVNYGYTF	TRBJ1-2	TRBV2	NA	few
TGTGCCACCCGCCGGGGGGATAATTCACCCCTCCACTTT	CATRRGDNSPLHF	TRBJ1-6	TRBV19	NA	NA
TGTGCCAGCAGTGAAGACGTGGGCGGGAGCTCCTATAATTCACCCCTCCACTTT	CASSEDVGGSSYNSPLHF	TRBJ1-6	TRBV6-1	NA	once
TGTGCCAGCAGCGTCCAAAACAGGGGTAGCGAGAATGAGCAGTTCTTC	CASSVQNRGSENEQFF	TRBJ2-1	TRBV9	TRBD1	NA
TGTGCCAGCAGCCTCGGACTTGGACTAGCCGAAAATGAGCAGTTCTTC	CASSLGLGLAENEQFF	TRBJ2-1	TRBV6-2/TRBV6-3	TRBD2	NA
TGCGCCAGCAGCTTGGTACTAGGGAATGAGCAGTTCTTC	CASSLVLGNEQFF	TRBJ2-1	TRBV5-1	NA	NA
TGTGCCATCAGTGATAGCGGCGAGCAGTACTTC	CAISDSGEQYF	TRBJ2-7	TRBV10-3	NA	NA
TGCGCCAGCAGCCAAGAGGCGGGAGTGATAGGAGATACGCAGTATTTT	CASSQEAGVIGDTQYF	TRBJ2-3	TRBV4-3	TRBD2	NA